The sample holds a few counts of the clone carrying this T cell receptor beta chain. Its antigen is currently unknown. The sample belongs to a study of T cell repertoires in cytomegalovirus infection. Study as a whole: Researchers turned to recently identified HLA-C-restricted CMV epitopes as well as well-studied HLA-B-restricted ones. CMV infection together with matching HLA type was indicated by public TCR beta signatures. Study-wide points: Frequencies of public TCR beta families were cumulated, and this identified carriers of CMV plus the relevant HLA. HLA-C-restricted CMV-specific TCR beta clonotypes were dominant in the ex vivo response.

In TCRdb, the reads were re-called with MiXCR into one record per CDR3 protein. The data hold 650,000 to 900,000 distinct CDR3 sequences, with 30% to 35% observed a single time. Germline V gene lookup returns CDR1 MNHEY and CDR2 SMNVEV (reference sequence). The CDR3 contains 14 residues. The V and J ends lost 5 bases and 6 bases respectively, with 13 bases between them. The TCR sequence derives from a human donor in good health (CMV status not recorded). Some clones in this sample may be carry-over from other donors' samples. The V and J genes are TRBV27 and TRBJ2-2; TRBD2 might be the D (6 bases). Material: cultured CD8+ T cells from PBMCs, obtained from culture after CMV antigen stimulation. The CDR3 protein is CASSPLGGAGELFF. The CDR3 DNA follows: TGTGCCAGCAGTCCGTTGGGGGGAGCCGGGGAGCTGTTTTTT.